This T cell receptor beta chain appears in the sequencing data of a study of control samples from healthy donors and cancer patients. TCRdb's table, derived via immunoSEQ multiplex PCR, lists solely in-frame clones and lacks some. The profile covers around 100,000 clones, with around 89% appearing a single time and 15% to 20% taken by the ten largest. Germline V gene sequence: CDR1 SQVTM, CDR2 ANQGSEA. The ends were cut back, 5 bases at V and 1 base at J, with 11 bases in the middle. This CDR3 contains 13 residues. The sample was PBMCs. The source of this sequence is a man between 60 and 75 years old with lung cancer. The chain employs TRBV29-1 and TRBJ1-1, with D perhaps matching TRBD1 (6 bases). The CDR3 nucleotides read TGCAGCGTTTCGGGACACGGGAACACTGAAGCTTTCTTT. It yields the protein CSVSGHGNTEAFF.